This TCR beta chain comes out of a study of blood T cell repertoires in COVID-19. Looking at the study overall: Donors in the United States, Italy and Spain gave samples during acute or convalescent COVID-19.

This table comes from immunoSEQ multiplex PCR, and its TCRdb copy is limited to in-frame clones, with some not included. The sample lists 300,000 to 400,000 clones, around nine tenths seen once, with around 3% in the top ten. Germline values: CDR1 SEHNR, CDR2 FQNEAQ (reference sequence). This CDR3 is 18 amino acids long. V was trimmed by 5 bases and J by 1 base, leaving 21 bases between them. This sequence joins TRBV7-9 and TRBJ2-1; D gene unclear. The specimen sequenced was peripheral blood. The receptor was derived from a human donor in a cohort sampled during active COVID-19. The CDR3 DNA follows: TGTGCCAGCAGCCCCCCGATGGGCTCCATACCATCCTACAATGAGCAGTTCTTC. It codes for CASSPPMGSIPSYNEQFF.